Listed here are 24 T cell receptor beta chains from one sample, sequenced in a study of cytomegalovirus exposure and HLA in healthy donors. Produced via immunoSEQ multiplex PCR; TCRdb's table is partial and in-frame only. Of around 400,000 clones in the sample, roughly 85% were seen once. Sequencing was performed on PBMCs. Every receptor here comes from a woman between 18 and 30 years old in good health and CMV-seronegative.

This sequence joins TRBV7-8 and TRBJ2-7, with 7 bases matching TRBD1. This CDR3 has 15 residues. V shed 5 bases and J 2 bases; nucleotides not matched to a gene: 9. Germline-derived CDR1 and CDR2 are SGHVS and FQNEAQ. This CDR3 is CASSPLATGPYEQYF. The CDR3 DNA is TGTGCCAGCAGCCCGCTGGCGACAGGGCCCTACGAGCAGTACTTC.

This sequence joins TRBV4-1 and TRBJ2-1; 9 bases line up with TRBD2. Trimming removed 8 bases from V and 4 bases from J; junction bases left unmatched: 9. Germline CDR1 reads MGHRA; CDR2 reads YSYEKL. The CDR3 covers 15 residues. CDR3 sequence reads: CASGSSGGLYNEQFF. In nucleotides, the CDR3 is TGCGCCAGCGGTAGTAGCGGGGGCCTATACAATGAGCAGTTCTTC.

The CDR3, as DNA: TGTGCCTGGGCCCCGACAGCCACATACTCTGGAAACACCATATATTTT. This sequence encodes CAWAPTATYSGNTIYF. The chain couples TRBV30 to TRBJ1-3, with D tentatively TRBD1 (5 bases). Between the trimmed V and J ends, which lost 5 bases and 0 bases, there was a span of 17 bases. CDR1 is GTSNPN and CDR2 is SVGIG in the germline V gene (reference sequence). The CDR3 length is 16 residues.

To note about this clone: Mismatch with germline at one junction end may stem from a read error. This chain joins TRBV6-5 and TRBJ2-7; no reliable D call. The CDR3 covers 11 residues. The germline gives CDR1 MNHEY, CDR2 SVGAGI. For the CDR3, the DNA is TGTGCCGTTCGTGACGGTACTACCGAATTCTTC. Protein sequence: CAVRDGTTEFF.

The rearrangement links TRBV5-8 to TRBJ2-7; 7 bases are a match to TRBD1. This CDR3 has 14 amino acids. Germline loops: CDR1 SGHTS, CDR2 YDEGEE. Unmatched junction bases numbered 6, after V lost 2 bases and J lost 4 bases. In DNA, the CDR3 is TGTGCCAGCAGCTTTGGGCAGGGGGTGTACGAGCAGTACTTC. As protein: CASSFGQGVYEQYF.

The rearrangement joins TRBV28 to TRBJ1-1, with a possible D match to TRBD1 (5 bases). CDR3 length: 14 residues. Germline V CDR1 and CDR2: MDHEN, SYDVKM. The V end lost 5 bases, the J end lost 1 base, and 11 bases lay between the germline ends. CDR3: CASSPRGANTEAFF. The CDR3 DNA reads TGTGCCAGCAGTCCGCGCGGGGCGAACACTGAAGCTTTCTTT. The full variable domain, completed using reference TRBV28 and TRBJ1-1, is DVKVTQSSRYLVKRTGEKVFLECVQDMDHENMFWYRQDPGLGLRLIYFSYDVKMKEKGDIPEGYSVSREKKERFSLILESASTNQTSMYLCASSPRGANTEAFFGQGTRLTVV.

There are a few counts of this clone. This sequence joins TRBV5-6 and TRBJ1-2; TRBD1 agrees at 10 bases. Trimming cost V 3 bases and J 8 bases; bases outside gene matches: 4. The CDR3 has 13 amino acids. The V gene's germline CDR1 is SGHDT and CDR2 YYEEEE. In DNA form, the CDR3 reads TGTGCCAGCAGCTCAGGGACAGGGGAAGGCTACACCTTC. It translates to CASSSGTGEGYTF.

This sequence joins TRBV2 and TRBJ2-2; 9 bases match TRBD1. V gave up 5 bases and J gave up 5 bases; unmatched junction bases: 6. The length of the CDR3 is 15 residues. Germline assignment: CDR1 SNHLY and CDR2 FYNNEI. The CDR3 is CASSLGTGMTGELFF. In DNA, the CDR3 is TGTGCCAGCAGTCTCGGGACAGGGATGACCGGGGAGCTGTTTTTT.

The CDR3 region is CASSMDREIDEQYF. The CDR3 DNA is TGTGCCAGTAGTATGGACAGGGAGATCGACGAGCAGTACTTC. The chain carries TRBV19 and TRBJ2-7; TRBD1 matches 8 bases. The V segment lost 3 bases and the J segment 5 bases; nucleotides outside the gene matches: 6. Germline values: CDR1 LNHDA, CDR2 SQIVND (reference sequence). The CDR3 contains 14 residues.

The CDR3 spells CASSPRQGTGELFF. The DNA for the CDR3 is TGTGCCAGCAGCCCGCGACAGGGCACCGGGGAGCTGTTTTTT. The V call is TRBV7-8, the J call TRBJ2-2; 7 nucleotides line up with TRBD1. In germline, CDR1 is SGHVS, CDR2 FQNEAQ. V gave up 5 bases and J gave up 4 bases; unmatched junction bases: 4. This CDR3 has 14 amino acids.

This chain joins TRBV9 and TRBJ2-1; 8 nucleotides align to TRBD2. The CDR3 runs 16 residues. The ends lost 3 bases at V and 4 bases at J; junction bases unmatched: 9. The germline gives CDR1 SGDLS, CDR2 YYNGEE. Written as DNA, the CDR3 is TGTGCCAGCAGCGAAAGCCGGGAGGGCCTGTACAATGAGCAGTTCTTC. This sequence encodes CASSESREGLYNEQFF.

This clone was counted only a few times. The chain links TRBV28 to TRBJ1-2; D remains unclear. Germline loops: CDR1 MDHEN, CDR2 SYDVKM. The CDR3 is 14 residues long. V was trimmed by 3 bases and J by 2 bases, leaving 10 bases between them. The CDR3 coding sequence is TGTGCCAGCAGTTTCGCGGGGTCCAACTATGGCTACACCTTC. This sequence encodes CASSFAGSNYGYTF.

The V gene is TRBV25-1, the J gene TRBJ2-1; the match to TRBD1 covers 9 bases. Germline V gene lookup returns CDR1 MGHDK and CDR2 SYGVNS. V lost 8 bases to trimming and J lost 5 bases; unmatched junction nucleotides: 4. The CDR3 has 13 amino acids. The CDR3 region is CASGTGYNNEQFF. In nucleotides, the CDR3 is TGTGCCAGCGGGACAGGGTACAACAATGAGCAGTTCTTC.

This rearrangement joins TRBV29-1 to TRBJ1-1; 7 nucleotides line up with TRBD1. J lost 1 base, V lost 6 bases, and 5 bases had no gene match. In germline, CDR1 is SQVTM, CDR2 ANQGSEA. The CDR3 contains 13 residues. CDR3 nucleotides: TGCAGCGTCCGACAGGGAGGGAACACTGAAGCTTTCTTT. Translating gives CSVRQGGNTEAFF.

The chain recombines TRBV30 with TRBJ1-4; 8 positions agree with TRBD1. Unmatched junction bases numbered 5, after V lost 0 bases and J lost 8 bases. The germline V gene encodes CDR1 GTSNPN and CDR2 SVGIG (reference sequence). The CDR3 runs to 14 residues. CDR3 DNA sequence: TGTGCCTGGAGTGTAGGACAGGGCCCCGAAAAACTGTTTTTT. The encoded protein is CAWSVGQGPEKLFF.

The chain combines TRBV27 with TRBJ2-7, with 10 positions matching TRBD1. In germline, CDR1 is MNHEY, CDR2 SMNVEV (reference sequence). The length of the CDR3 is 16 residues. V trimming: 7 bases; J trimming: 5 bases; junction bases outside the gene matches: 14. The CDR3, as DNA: TGTGCCAGCACTAAATCCGGGACAGGGGTTTCCAACGAGCAGTACTTC. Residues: CASTKSGTGVSNEQYF.

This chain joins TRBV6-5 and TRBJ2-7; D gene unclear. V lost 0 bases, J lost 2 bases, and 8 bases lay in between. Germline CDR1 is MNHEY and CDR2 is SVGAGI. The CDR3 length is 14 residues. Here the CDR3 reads CASSYSYLTYEQYF. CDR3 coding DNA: TGTGCCAGCAGTTACTCCTACCTAACCTACGAGCAGTACTTC.

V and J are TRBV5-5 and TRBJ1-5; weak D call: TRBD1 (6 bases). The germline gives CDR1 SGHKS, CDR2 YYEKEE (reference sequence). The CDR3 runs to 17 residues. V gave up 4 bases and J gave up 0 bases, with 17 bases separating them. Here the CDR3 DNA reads TGTGCCAGCAGCCCCCAGACAGGAGATTATAGCAATCAGCCCCAGCATTTT. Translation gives CASSPQTGDYSNQPQHF.

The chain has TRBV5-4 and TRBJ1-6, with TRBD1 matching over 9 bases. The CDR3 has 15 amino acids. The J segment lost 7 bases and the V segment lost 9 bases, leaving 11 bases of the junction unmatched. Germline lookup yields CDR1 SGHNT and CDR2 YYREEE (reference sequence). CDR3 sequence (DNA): TGTGCCACCTCCCTTGCGGGGACAGGGAATTCACCCCTCCACTTT. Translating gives CATSLAGTGNSPLHF.

In nucleotides, the CDR3 is TGTGCCAGCAGCTTACCCGGACAGGGGGTCTACGAGCAGTACTTC. Amino acid sequence: CASSLPGQGVYEQYF. V is TRBV7-2 and J is TRBJ2-7; TRBD1 aligns across 10 bases. The CDR3 runs to 15 residues. Germline CDR1 SGHTA, CDR2 FQGNSA. Trimming removed 2 bases from V and 3 bases from J; junction bases left unmatched: 4.

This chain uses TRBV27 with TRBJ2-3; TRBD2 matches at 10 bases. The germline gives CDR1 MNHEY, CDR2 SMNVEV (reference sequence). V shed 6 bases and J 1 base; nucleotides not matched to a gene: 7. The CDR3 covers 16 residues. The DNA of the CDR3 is TGTGCCAGCAGCCAACTAGCGGGGTCGGGCACAGATACGCAGTATTTT. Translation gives CASSQLAGSGTDTQYF.

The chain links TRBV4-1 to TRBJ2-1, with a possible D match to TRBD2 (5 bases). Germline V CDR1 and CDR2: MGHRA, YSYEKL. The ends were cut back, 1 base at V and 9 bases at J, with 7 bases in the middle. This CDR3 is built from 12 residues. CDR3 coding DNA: TGCGCCAGCAGCCAAGGGAGGAGTGAGCAGTTCTTC. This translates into CASSQGRSEQFF.

The CDR3 nucleotides read TGTGCCTGGAGCGAACAGGGGGCACAGCCCCAGCATTTT. It yields the protein CAWSEQGAQPQHF. The chain uses TRBV30 and TRBJ1-5; TRBD1 aligns across 9 bases. The V gene's germline CDR1 is GTSNPN and CDR2 SVGIG (reference sequence). The CDR3 loop spans 13 amino acids. After removal of 3 bases from V and 7 bases from J, the junction contained 4 bases not matched to a gene.

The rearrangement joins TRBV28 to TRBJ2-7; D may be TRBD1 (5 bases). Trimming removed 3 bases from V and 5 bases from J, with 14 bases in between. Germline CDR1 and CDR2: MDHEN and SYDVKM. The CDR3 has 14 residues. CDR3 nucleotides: TGTGCCAGCAGTTTGCAGGGTTTTAGGCACGAGCAGTACTTC. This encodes CASSLQGFRHEQYF.